This TCR beta chain came from a study of CD8+ T cells in alopecia areata. Overall study context: Skin grafts from approximately 6-13-month-old C3H/HeJ donors with spontaneous alopecia were placed on roughly 6-11-week-old female C3H/HeJ mice.

This clone qualifies as large. The gene names given are mouse names. The missing CDR3 end, 4 residues past where the read stops, is filled in from the germline J gene. CDR1 and CDR2 (germline): NNHNN, SYGAGS (reference sequence). The junction had 3 bases not matched to a gene; V was cut back by 0 bases and J by 0 bases. This CDR3 spans 18 amino acids. RNA extraction and reverse transcription yielded cDNA as sequencing template. Clones were sequenced by immunoSEQ multiplex PCR, and TCRdb holds only the in-frame ones, with some missing. The profile covers some 2,500 clones, none occurring a single time. The clonotype was recovered from a C3H/HeJ mouse with alopecia areata. MHC haplotype of the mouse line: H2-k. Sequencing input: lesional skin. This chain connects TRBV13-2 to TRBJ2-2; 12 nucleotides line up with TRBD2. This CDR3 reads CASGDGRLGGPNTGQLYF. The sequenced CDR3 bases are TGTGCCAGCGGTGATGGAAGACTGGGGGGGCCAAACACCGGG.